This is a list of T cell receptor beta chains from one sample in a study of vaccination and CD4 T cells after COVID-19. In TCRdb, the PCR reads were re-called with MiXCR into one record per CDR3 protein. The top ten clones hold approximately 33% of a sample with about 7,000 distinct CDR3 sequences, roughly 29% of them seen once. No antigens are known for them. Sequenced sample: CD4+ T cells from blood, cultured in vitro. The receptors here all came from a human donor in good health. Each CDR3 is given with its conserved first and last residue. The D gene is left open where the match is weak.

j_call: TRBJ2-7
d_call: .
v_call: TRBV6-1
cdr3_aa: CASSSMGGRLAYEQYF

j_call: TRBJ1-6
d_call: .
v_call: TRBV25-1
cdr3_aa: CASSGGGPASPLHF

j_call: TRBJ1-2
d_call: TRBD1
v_call: TRBV24-1
cdr3_aa: CATRADRAPWIYTF

j_call: TRBJ1-5
d_call: TRBD1
v_call: TRBV12-3/TRBV12-4
cdr3_aa: CASSDREQPQHF

j_call: TRBJ2-3
d_call: .
v_call: TRBV6-2/TRBV6-3
cdr3_aa: CASTKSSTQYF

j_call: TRBJ1-2
d_call: .
v_call: TRBV6-5
cdr3_aa: CASSYTGIVGYTF

j_call: TRBJ2-5
d_call: TRBD2
v_call: TRBV12-3/TRBV12-4
cdr3_aa: CASGLAGDQYF

j_call: TRBJ1-1
d_call: .
v_call: TRBV20-1
cdr3_aa: CSASQDRETEAFF

j_call: TRBJ1-4
d_call: TRBD1
v_call: TRBV20-1
cdr3_aa: CSAGLQGGYRGLFF

j_call: TRBJ2-7
d_call: .
v_call: TRBV7-7
cdr3_aa: CASSREVGSGEQYF

j_call: TRBJ1-2
d_call: .
v_call: TRBV19
cdr3_aa: CASRNTGSQHYGYTF

j_call: TRBJ1-1
d_call: .
v_call: TRBV5-1
cdr3_aa: CASSLATGNTEAFF

j_call: TRBJ1-1
d_call: .
v_call: TRBV20-1
cdr3_aa: CSASGQLNTEAFF

j_call: TRBJ1-6
d_call: .
v_call: TRBV12-3/TRBV12-4
cdr3_aa: CASSLAGGSGSPLHF

j_call: TRBJ1-5
d_call: .
v_call: TRBV6-1
cdr3_aa: CASLETGSIDNQPQHF

j_call: TRBJ2-7
d_call: .
v_call: TRBV19
cdr3_aa: CASSYRGGNSAYEQYF

j_call: TRBJ1-2
d_call: .
v_call: TRBV2
cdr3_aa: CATRVDGKGGYTF

j_call: TRBJ1-1
d_call: .
v_call: TRBV20-1
cdr3_aa: CSAREQSSLNTEAFF

j_call: TRBJ1-6
d_call: .
v_call: TRBV20-1
cdr3_aa: CSAGGGYNSPLHF

j_call: TRBJ2-5
d_call: TRBD2
v_call: TRBV27
cdr3_aa: CASTPSGGETQYF

j_call: TRBJ1-3
d_call: .
v_call: TRBV29-1
cdr3_aa: CSVLTVGRGNTIYF

j_call: TRBJ1-6
d_call: TRBD1
v_call: TRBV9
cdr3_aa: CASSSQGGQGYSPLHF

j_call: TRBJ1-1
d_call: .
v_call: TRBV30
cdr3_aa: CAWSEGLTFTEAFF

j_call: TRBJ1-5
d_call: .
v_call: TRBV5-1
cdr3_aa: CASSLSGGNQPQHF

j_call: TRBJ1-3
d_call: .
v_call: TRBV15
cdr3_aa: CATSRDRVASGNTIYF

j_call: TRBJ1-1
d_call: .
v_call: TRBV30
cdr3_aa: CAWTRGSHTEAFF

j_call: TRBJ1-5
d_call: .
v_call: TRBV19
cdr3_aa: CASRQTGLNQPQHF

j_call: TRBJ1-5
d_call: TRBD1
v_call: TRBV30
cdr3_aa: CAWNRQGAQPQHF

j_call: TRBJ2-7
d_call: .
v_call: TRBV20-1
cdr3_aa: CSAFEGLTYEQYF